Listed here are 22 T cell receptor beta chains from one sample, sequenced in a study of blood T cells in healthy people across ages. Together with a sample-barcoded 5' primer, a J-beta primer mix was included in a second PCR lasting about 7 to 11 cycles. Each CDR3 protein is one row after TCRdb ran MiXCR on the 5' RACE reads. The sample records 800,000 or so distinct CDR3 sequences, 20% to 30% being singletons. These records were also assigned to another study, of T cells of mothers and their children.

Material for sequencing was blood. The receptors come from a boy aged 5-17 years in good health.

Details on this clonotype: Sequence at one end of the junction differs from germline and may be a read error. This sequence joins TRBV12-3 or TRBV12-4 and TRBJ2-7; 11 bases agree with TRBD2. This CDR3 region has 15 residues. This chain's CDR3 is CASRLAGGRPYEQYF. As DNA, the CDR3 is TGTGCCAGCAGATTAGCGGGAGGGCGCCCCTACGAGCAGTACTTC.

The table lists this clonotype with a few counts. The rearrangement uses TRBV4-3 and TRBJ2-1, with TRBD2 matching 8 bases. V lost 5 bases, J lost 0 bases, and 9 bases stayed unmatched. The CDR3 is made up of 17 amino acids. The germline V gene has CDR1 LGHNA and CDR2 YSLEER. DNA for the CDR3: TGCGCCAGCAGCAAAGGGCGGGGGGTCCGCTCCTACAATGAGCAGTTCTTC. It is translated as CASSKGRGVRSYNEQFF.

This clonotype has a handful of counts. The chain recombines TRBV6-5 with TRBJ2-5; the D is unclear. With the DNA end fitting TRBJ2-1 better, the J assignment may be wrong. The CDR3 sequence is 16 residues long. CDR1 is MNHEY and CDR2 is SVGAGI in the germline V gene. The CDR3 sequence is CASSSRTGRGYNEQFF. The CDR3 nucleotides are TGTGCCAGCAGTTCCCGGACCGGGCGAGGATACAATGAGCAGTTCTTC.

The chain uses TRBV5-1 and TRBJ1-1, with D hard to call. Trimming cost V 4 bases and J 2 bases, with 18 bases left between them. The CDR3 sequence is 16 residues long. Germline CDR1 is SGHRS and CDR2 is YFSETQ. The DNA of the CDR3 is TGCGCCAGCAGCCTATCCATCGTGGGGTACAACACTGAAGCTTTCTTT. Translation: CASSLSIVGYNTEAFF. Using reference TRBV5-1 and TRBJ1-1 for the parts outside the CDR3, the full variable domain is KAGVTQTPRYLIKTRGQQVTLSCSPISGHRSVSWYQQTPGQGLQFLFEYFSETQRNKGNFPGRFSGRQFSNSRSEMNVSTLELGDSALYLCASSLSIVGYNTEAFFGQGTRLTVV.

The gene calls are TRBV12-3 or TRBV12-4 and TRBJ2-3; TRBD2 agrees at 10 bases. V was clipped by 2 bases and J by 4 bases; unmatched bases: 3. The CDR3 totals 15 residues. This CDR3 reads CASSLKAGGPDTQYF. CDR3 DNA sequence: TGTGCCAGCAGTTTAAAAGCGGGAGGGCCAGATACGCAGTATTTT.

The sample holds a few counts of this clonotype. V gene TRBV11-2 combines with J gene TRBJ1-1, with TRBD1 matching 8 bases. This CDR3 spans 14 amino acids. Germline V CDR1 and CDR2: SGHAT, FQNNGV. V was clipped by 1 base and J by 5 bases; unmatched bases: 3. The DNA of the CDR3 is TGTGCCAGCAGCTTAGTTGGGACAGGAACTGAAGCTTTCTTT. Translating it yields CASSLVGTGTEAFF.

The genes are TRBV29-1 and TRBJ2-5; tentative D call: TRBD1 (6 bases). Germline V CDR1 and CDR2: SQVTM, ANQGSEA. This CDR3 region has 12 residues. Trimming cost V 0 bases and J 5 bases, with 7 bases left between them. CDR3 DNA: TGCAGCGTTGAAGAGCAGGGGGAGACCCAGTACTTC. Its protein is CSVEEQGETQYF.

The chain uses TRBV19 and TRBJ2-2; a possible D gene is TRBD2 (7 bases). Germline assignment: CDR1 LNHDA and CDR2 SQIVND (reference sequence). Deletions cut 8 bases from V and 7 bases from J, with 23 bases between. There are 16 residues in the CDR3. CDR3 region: CASYLPGRGASGELFF. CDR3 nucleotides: TGTGCCAGTTACCTGCCGGGACGGGGGGCAAGCGGGGAGCTGTTTTTT.

CDR3 in amino acids: CSAIGDSYEQYF. The CDR3 DNA follows: TGCAGTGCGATCGGGGACTCCTACGAGCAGTACTTC. The chain has TRBV20-1 and TRBJ2-7; maybe TRBD2 (5 bases). Germline CDR1 reads DFQATT; CDR2 reads SNEGSKA (reference sequence). The V and J ends lost 6 bases and 0 bases respectively, with 9 bases between them. The CDR3 covers 12 residues.

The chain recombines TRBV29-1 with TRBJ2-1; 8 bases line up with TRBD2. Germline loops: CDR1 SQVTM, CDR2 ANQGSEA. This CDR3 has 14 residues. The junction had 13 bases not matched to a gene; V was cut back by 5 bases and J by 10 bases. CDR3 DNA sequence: TGCAGCGTTCCAGCGGGAGTGGGCAGGGGAGAGCAGTTCTTC. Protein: CSVPAGVGRGEQFF.

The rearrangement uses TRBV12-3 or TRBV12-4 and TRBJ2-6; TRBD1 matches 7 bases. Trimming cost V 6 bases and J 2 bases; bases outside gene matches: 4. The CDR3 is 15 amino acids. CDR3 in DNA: TGTGCCAGCAGGGAGGACAGGCCTGGGGCCAACGTCCTGACTTTC. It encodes CASREDRPGANVLTF.

CDR3 DNA sequence: TGCAGTGCTTACCACTCATACTCACCGGGACACAACTACGAGCAGTACTTC. Protein sequence: CSAYHSYSPGHNYEQYF. The V and J genes are TRBV20-1 and TRBJ2-7; D perhaps matches TRBD1 (6 bases). Germline-derived CDR1 and CDR2 are DFQATT and SNEGSKA (reference sequence). V dropped 5 bases and J dropped 3 bases, with 26 bases sitting between them. The CDR3 is 17 residues long.

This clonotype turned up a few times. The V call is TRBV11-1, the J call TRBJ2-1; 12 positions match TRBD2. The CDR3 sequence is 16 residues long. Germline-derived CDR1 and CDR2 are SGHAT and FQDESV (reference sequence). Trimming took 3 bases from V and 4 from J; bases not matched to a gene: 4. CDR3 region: CASSFLLAGGYNEQFF. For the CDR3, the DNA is TGTGCCAGCAGCTTCCTACTAGCGGGGGGTTACAATGAGCAGTTCTTC. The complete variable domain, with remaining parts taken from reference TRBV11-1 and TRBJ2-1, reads EAEVAQSPRYKITEKSQAVAFWCDPISGHATLYWYRQILGQGPELLVQFQDESVVDDSQLPKDRFSAERLKGVDSTLKIQPAELGDSAMYLCASSFLLAGGYNEQFFGPGTRLTVL.

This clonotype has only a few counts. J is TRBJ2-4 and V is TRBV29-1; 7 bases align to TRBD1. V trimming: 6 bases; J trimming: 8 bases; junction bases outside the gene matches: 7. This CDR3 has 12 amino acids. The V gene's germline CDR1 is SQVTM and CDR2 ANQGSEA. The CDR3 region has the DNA TGCAGCGTCATACAGGGGTGGGACATTCAGTACTTC. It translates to CSVIQGWDIQYF.

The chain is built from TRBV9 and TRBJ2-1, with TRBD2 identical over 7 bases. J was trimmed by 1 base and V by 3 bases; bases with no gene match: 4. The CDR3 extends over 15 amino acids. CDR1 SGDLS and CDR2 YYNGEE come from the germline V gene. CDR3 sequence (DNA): TGTGCCAGCAGCGCCGACGGGGGGTCCTACAATGAGCAGTTCTTC. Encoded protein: CASSADGGSYNEQFF.

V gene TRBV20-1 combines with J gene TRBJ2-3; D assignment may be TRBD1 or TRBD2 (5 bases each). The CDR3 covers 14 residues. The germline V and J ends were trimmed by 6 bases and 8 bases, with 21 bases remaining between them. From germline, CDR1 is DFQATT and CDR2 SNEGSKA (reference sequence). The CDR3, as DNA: TGCAGTGCGCACCCGAGGGACGGCAGCGGTACGCAGTATTTT. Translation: CSAHPRDGSGTQYF.

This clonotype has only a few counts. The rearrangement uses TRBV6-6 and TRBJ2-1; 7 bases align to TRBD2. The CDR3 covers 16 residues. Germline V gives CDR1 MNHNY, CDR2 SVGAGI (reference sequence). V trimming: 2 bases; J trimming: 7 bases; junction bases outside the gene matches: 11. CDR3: CASSYPSGAVGNEQFF. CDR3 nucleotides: TGTGCCAGCAGTTACCCGAGCGGGGCGGTTGGGAATGAGCAGTTCTTC.

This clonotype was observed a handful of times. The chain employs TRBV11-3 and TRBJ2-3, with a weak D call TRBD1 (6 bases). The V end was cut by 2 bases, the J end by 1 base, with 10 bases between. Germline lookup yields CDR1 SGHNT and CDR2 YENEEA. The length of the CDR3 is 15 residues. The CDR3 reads CASSLTGSGTDTQYF. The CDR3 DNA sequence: TGTGCCAGCAGCTTAACAGGGTCCGGCACAGATACGCAGTATTTT.

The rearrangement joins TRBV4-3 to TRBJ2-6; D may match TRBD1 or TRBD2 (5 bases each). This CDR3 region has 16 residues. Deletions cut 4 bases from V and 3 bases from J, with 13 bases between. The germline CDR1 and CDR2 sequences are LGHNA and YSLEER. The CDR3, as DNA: TGCGCCAGCAGCCGCTACTCAGGGAGTGGGGCCAACGTCCTGACTTTC. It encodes CASSRYSGSGANVLTF.

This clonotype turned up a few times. The CDR3: CASSLRDYGYRFF. The CDR3 DNA sequence: TGTGCCAGCAGCCTCCGGGACTACGGGTATCGGTTCTTC. The genes are TRBV3-1 and TRBJ2-1; 7 bases are shared with TRBD2. CDR1 and CDR2 from the germline V gene are LGHDT and YNNKEL (reference sequence). V lost 4 bases to trimming and J lost 15 bases; unmatched junction nucleotides: 12. The CDR3 covers 13 residues.

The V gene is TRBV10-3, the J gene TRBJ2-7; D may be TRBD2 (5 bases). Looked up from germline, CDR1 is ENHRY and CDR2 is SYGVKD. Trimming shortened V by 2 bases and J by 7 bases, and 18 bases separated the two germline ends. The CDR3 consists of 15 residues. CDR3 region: CAISERRELKSEQYF. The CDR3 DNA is TGTGCCATCAGTGAGCGCCGGGAATTGAAGAGTGAGCAGTACTTC.

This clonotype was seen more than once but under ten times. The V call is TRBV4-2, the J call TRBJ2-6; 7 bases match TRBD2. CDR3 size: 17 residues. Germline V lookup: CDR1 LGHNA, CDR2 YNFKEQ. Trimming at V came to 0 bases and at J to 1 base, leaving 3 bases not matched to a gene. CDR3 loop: CASSQETSSSGANVLTF. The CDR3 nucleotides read TGTGCCAGCAGCCAAGAGACTAGCTCGTCTGGGGCCAACGTCCTGACTTTC.